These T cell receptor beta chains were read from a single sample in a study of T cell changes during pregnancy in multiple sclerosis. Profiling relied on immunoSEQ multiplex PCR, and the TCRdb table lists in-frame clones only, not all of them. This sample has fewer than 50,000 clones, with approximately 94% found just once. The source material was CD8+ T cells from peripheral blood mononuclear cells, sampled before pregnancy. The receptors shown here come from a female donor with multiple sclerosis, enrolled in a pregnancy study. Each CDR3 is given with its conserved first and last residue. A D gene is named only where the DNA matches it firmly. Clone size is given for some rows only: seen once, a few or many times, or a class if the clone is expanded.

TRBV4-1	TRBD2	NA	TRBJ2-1	TGCGCCAGCAGCCAAGATTCTGGACTAGCGGGCAATGAGCAGTTCTTC	CASSQDSGLAGNEQFF
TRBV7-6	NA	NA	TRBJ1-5	TGTGCCAGCAGCCCGGACAGAAATCAGCCCCAGCATTTT	CASSPDRNQPQHF
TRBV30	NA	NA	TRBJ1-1	TGTGCCTGGAGTGCTCTCGGAGGGGCGCACACTGAAGCTTTCTTT	CAWSALGGAHTEAFF
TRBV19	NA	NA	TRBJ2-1	TGTGCCAGTCGGGGTTACAATGAGCAGTTCTTC	CASRGYNEQFF
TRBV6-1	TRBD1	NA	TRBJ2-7	TGTGCCAGCAGTGAACGACAGGGGCCTGGTTCCTACGAGCAGTACTTC	CASSERQGPGSYEQYF
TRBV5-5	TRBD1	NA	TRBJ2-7	TGTGCCAGCAGCGGGGAGGACAGGGGGGCCCGAGGAATATACGAGCAGTACTTC	CASSGEDRGARGIYEQYF
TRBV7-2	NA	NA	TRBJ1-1	TGTGCAGCGGAGAAAGGATATGGGATCACTGAAGCTTTCTTT	CAAEKGYGITEAFF
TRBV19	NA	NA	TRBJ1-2	TGTGCCAGTACCTCGAATGGGGGCGGCACCAACTATGGCTACACCTTC	CASTSNGGGTNYGYTF
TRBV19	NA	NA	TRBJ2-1	TGTGCCAGTAGTATCGGGAGCGTAGAGCAGTTCTTC	CASSIGSVEQFF
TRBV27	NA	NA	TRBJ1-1	TGTGCCAGCAGTTACGGTCCGGTCTCCATGAACACTGAAGCTTTCTTT	CASSYGPVSMNTEAFF
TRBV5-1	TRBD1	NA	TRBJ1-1	TGCGCCAGCAGCTTCCGGGACAGGGGGCGGCACACTGAAGCTTTCTTT	CASSFRDRGRHTEAFF
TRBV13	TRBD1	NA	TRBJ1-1	TGTGCCAGCAGCTACCCGACAGGGGTGAACACTGAAGCTTTCTTT	CASSYPTGVNTEAFF
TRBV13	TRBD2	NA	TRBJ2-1	TGTGCCAGCAGGACCGGGACTAGCGGCCCTTTTGAGAATGAGCAGTTCTTC	CASRTGTSGPFENEQFF
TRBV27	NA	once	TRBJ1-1	TGTGCCAGCAGTTTAGACGGGGGGCCTAGGGAAGCTTTCTTT	CASSLDGGPREAFF
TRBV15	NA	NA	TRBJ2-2	TGTGCCACCAGCGTAACCAGGGGGAACACCGGGGAGCTGTTTTTT	CATSVTRGNTGELFF
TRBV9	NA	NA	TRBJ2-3	TGTGCCAGCAGCGTAGTGAGTAGCGGAAGCACAGATACGCAGTATTTT	CASSVVSSGSTDTQYF
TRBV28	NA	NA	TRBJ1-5	TGTGCCAGCTGGGGGGGGCAGGGAGAGCAGCCCCAGCATTTT	CASWGGQGEQPQHF
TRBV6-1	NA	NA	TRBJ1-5	TGTGCCAGCCTAGGATGGGTTCAGCCCCAGCATTTT	CASLGWVQPQHF
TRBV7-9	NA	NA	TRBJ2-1	TGTGCCAGCAGCCTTCACTTCGAGCGGTCCAATGAGCAGTTCTTC	CASSLHFERSNEQFF
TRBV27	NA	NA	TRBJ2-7	TGTGCCAGCAGCCGTGACAGCAACTACGAGCAGTACTTC	CASSRDSNYEQYF
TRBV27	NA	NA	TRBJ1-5	TGTGCCACCAGTCTGACAGTCAATCAGCCCCAGCATTTT	CATSLTVNQPQHF
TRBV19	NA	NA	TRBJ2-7	TGTGCCAGTAGTATTACCGGGTACTACGAGCAGTACTTC	CASSITGYYEQYF
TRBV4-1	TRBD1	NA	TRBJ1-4	TGCGCCAGCAGCCAAGCAGGGGACAGGGGGTATGAAAAACTGTTTTTT	CASSQAGDRGYEKLFF
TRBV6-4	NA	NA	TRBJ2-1	TGTGCCAGCAGTGAATTCGGGAACCCCTACAATGAGCAGTTCTTC	CASSEFGNPYNEQFF
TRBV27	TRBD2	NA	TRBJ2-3	TGTGCCAGCAGTCTAATCGGGAGTTCCAGCGGGGCTCCCGTCTATTTT	CASSLIGSSSGAPVYF
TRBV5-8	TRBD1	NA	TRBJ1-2	TGTGCCAGCAGCAGCCGACAGGGCCCTAGGTATGGCTACACCTTC	CASSSRQGPRYGYTF